The 20 T cell receptor beta chains reported below all come from one sample, sequenced in a study of PD-1 blockade in classical Hodgkin lymphoma. Produced via immunoSEQ multiplex PCR; TCRdb's table is partial and in-frame only. The sample lists about 63,000 clones, approximately 90% occurring once. There was relapse after autologous stem cell transplantation in every patient, and there was variation in brentuximab vedotin exposure. This specimen was peripheral blood mononuclear cells (PBMCs), taken before the second cycle of nivolumab. All receptors derive from a human donor with classical Hodgkin lymphoma.

The genes are TRBV6-5 and TRBJ2-1; 13 positions match TRBD2. CDR1 and CDR2 from the germline V gene are MNHEY and SVGAGI. V shed 11 bases, J shed 9 bases, and the junction held 7 bases outside the gene matches. This CDR3 has 13 amino acids. The CDR3 is CAAQGLAGSEQFF. CDR3 sequence (DNA): TGTGCCGCCCAGGGACTAGCGGGGAGTGAGCAGTTCTTC.

The J gene is TRBJ2-3, the V gene TRBV5-1; 8 bases map to TRBD1. This CDR3 region has 15 residues. The germline V gene has CDR1 SGHRS and CDR2 YFSETQ. V lost 4 bases, J lost 4 bases, and 8 bases stayed unmatched. CDR3 amino acids: CASSPAGGRSDTQYF. In DNA form, the CDR3 reads TGCGCCAGCAGCCCGGCAGGGGGCAGGTCAGATACGCAGTATTTT. The full variable domain, its missing parts supplied by reference TRBV5-1 and TRBJ2-3, is KAGVTQTPRYLIKTRGQQVTLSCSPISGHRSVSWYQQTPGQGLQFLFEYFSETQRNKGNFPGRFSGRQFSNSRSEMNVSTLELGDSALYLCASSPAGGRSDTQYFGPGTRLTVL.

This clone was seen only a few times. J is TRBJ2-5 and V is TRBV5-8, with TRBD2 as a possible D gene (6 bases). The germline V gene has CDR1 SGHTS and CDR2 YDEGEE. There are 15 residues in the CDR3. V lost 4 bases and J lost 7, with 20 bases in between. The CDR3 region is CASSPYGGSVRTQYF. Here the CDR3 DNA reads TGTGCCAGCAGCCCCTACGGAGGGTCAGTTAGGACCCAGTACTTC. The full variable domain, completed using reference TRBV5-8 and TRBJ2-5, is EAGVTQSPTHLIKTRGQQATLRCSPISGHTSVYWYQQALGLGLQFLLWYDEGEERNRGNFPPRFSGRQFPNYSSELNVNALELEDSALYLCASSPYGGSVRTQYFGPGTRLLVL.

The rearrangement joins TRBV5-1 to TRBJ1-6, with 7 bases that match TRBD1. With 4 bases clipped from V and 8 bases from J, the junction kept 6 bases outside the gene matches. The germline gives CDR1 SGHRS, CDR2 YFSETQ. The length of the CDR3 is 14 residues. CDR3: CASSRLTGDSPLHF. The CDR3, as DNA: TGCGCCAGCAGCCGGCTAACAGGGGATTCACCCCTCCACTTT.

The chain recombines TRBV5-1 with TRBJ1-4; TRBD1 matches at 8 bases. The length of the CDR3 is 15 residues. The germline V gene has CDR1 SGHRS and CDR2 YFSETQ. J gave up 4 bases and V 7 bases, and 9 bases lay outside the gene matches. CDR3 bases: TGCGCCAGCCGCAACACAGGGGGAAGTAATGAAAAACTGTTTTTT. Amino acids: CASRNTGGSNEKLFF. Drawing the rest from reference TRBV5-1 and TRBJ1-4, the complete variable domain is KAGVTQTPRYLIKTRGQQVTLSCSPISGHRSVSWYQQTPGQGLQFLFEYFSETQRNKGNFPGRFSGRQFSNSRSEMNVSTLELGDSALYLCASRNTGGSNEKLFFGSGTQLSVL.

CDR3 nucleotide sequence: TGCGCCAGCAGCCCCTGGGGAGGAAAGCGGGCCACAGATACGCAGTATTTT. Residues: CASSPWGGKRATDTQYF. The rearrangement uses TRBV4-1 and TRBJ2-3, with TRBD2 as a possible D gene (6 bases). Germline values: CDR1 MGHRA, CDR2 YSYEKL. CDR3 length equals 17 residues. V was trimmed by 4 bases and J by 2 bases, leaving 19 bases between them.

This chain joins TRBV5-1 and TRBJ1-2, with 8 bases matching TRBD1. Per the germline V gene, CDR1 is SGHRS and CDR2 is YFSETQ. The CDR3 sequence is 14 residues long. The V and J ends lost 4 bases and 4 bases, in that order; junction bases with no gene match: 6. CDR3 DNA: TGCGCCAGCAGCGGCCAGGGACAGGCCTATGGCTACACCTTC. Protein product: CASSGQGQAYGYTF.

The chain uses TRBV11-2 and TRBJ1-5, with a weak D call TRBD1 (5 bases). Looked up from germline, CDR1 is SGHAT and CDR2 is FQNNGV. CDR3 size: 14 residues. The germline V and J ends were trimmed by 3 bases and 3 bases, with 9 bases remaining between them. CDR3 protein: CASSFGGPNQPQHF. The CDR3 nucleotides read TGTGCCAGCAGCTTCGGGGGACCCAATCAGCCCCAGCATTTT.

The rearrangement links TRBV6-5 to TRBJ2-3; D is possibly TRBD1 or TRBD2 (5 bases each). The CDR3 covers 15 residues. V gave up 8 bases and J gave up 4 bases, with 19 bases separating them. Germline V gene data show CDR1 as MNHEY and CDR2 as SVGAGI. CDR3 bases: TGTGCCAGCGCGACTACGAGTGTGGGGGCAGATACGCAGTATTTT. Translating it yields CASATTSVGADTQYF.

The gene calls are TRBV5-1 and TRBJ2-7; 9 nucleotides match TRBD1. V shed 4 bases, J shed 2 bases, and the junction held 4 bases outside the gene matches. The CDR3 has 14 residues. Germline V gives CDR1 SGHRS, CDR2 YFSETQ. The CDR3, as DNA: TGCGCCAGCAGCCCGGACAGGGGCGCCTACGAGCAGTACTTC. Translated, it gives CASSPDRGAYEQYF. Based on the CDR3 plus reference TRBV5-1 and TRBJ2-7, the full variable domain is KAGVTQTPRYLIKTRGQQVTLSCSPISGHRSVSWYQQTPGQGLQFLFEYFSETQRNKGNFPGRFSGRQFSNSRSEMNVSTLELGDSALYLCASSPDRGAYEQYFGPGTRLTVT.

The rearrangement joins TRBV5-6 to TRBJ1-3; maybe TRBD1 (6 bases). With 4 bases removed from V and 0 bases from J, the gap between germline ends came to 14 bases. CDR1 and CDR2 (germline): SGHDT, YYEEEE. The CDR3 extends over 16 amino acids. CDR3 protein: CASSPGTSDSGNTIYF. The CDR3 DNA is TGTGCCAGCAGCCCCGGGACATCAGACTCTGGAAACACCATATATTTT.

The V gene is TRBV6-6, the J gene TRBJ1-2; TRBD1 matches 7 bases. CDR3 length: 14 residues. Germline assignment: CDR1 MNHNY and CDR2 SVGAGI (reference sequence). V shed 5 bases, J shed 6 bases, and the junction held 9 bases outside the gene matches. The CDR3 DNA sequence: TGTGCCAGCAGTCGCGGGGGGAGGGGGCATGGCTACACCTTC. It codes for CASSRGGRGHGYTF.

The rearrangement links TRBV10-2 to TRBJ1-3; tentative D call: TRBD1 (5 bases). Germline assignment: CDR1 WSHSY and CDR2 SAAADI. This CDR3 comprises 15 residues. V lost 6 bases, J lost 0 bases, and 12 bases lay in between. CDR3 nucleotides: TGCGCCAGCAGAGTTGATGGGGCCTCTGGAAACACCATATATTTT. The encoded protein is CASRVDGASGNTIYF.

This rearrangement joins TRBV5-4 to TRBJ1-3; D gene ambiguous. This CDR3 contains 13 residues. Trimming cost V 3 bases and J 2 bases, with 6 bases left between them. Germline V gene lookup returns CDR1 SGHNT and CDR2 YYREEE (reference sequence). CDR3 DNA sequence: TGTGCCAGCAGCTCGGCCCCTGGAAACACCATATATTTT. It encodes CASSSAPGNTIYF.

In DNA, the CDR3 is TGCGCCAGCAGCTTGGGGCAGGGAGCTGAAAAACTGTTTTTT. Protein: CASSLGQGAEKLFF. This chain links TRBV5-1 with TRBJ1-4; possible D gene TRBD1, 5 bases. Germline V gene sequence: CDR1 SGHRS, CDR2 YFSETQ. CDR3 length equals 14 residues. The V and J ends lost 0 bases and 7 bases respectively, with 10 bases between them.

J is TRBJ1-5 and V is TRBV2; possible D gene TRBD1, 5 bases. Trimming took off 6 bases at V and 0 bases at J, with 12 bases between the two ends. The germline CDR1 and CDR2 sequences are SNHLY and FYNNEI. The CDR3 sequence is 15 residues long. The CDR3 DNA reads TGTGCCAGCAGCCCTGAGGGGATTAGCAATCAGCCCCAGCATTTT. Amino acid sequence: CASSPEGISNQPQHF.

The genes are TRBV5-5 and TRBJ2-5; D remains unclear. The CDR3 runs 13 residues. Trimming pared 1 base from V and 5 bases from J, leaving 9 bases between. Germline V gives CDR1 SGHKS, CDR2 YYEKEE (reference sequence). The CDR3 reads CASSLLPRETQYF. The CDR3, as DNA: TGTGCCAGCAGCTTGTTACCCCGGGAGACCCAGTACTTC.

CDR3 bases: TGTGCCACCAGCAGGGCGCTGAGCACTAATGAAAAACTGTTTTTT. Encoded protein: CATSRALSTNEKLFF. V and J are TRBV15 and TRBJ1-4; D uncertain. V shed 3 bases and J shed 2 bases, with 10 bases lying between them. Germline V CDR1 and CDR2: LNHNV, YYDKDF (reference sequence). This CDR3 has 15 amino acids.

The chain couples TRBV29-1 to TRBJ1-3; D not certain. The ends were cut back, 0 bases at V and 4 bases at J, with 10 bases in the middle. Germline V CDR1 and CDR2: SQVTM, ANQGSEA. The CDR3 runs to 14 residues. The CDR3 is CSVEERGEGNTIYF. In DNA, the CDR3 is TGCAGCGTTGAAGAGCGGGGAGAGGGAAACACCATATATTTT.

The rearrangement joins TRBV28 to TRBJ1-2; no clear D. This CDR3 comprises 15 residues. Per the germline V gene, CDR1 is MDHEN and CDR2 is SYDVKM. Deletions cut 3 bases from V and 6 bases from J, with 17 bases between. The CDR3 reads CASSLQELAVHGYTF. CDR3 nucleotides: TGTGCCAGCAGTTTGCAGGAGTTGGCAGTTCATGGCTACACCTTC.